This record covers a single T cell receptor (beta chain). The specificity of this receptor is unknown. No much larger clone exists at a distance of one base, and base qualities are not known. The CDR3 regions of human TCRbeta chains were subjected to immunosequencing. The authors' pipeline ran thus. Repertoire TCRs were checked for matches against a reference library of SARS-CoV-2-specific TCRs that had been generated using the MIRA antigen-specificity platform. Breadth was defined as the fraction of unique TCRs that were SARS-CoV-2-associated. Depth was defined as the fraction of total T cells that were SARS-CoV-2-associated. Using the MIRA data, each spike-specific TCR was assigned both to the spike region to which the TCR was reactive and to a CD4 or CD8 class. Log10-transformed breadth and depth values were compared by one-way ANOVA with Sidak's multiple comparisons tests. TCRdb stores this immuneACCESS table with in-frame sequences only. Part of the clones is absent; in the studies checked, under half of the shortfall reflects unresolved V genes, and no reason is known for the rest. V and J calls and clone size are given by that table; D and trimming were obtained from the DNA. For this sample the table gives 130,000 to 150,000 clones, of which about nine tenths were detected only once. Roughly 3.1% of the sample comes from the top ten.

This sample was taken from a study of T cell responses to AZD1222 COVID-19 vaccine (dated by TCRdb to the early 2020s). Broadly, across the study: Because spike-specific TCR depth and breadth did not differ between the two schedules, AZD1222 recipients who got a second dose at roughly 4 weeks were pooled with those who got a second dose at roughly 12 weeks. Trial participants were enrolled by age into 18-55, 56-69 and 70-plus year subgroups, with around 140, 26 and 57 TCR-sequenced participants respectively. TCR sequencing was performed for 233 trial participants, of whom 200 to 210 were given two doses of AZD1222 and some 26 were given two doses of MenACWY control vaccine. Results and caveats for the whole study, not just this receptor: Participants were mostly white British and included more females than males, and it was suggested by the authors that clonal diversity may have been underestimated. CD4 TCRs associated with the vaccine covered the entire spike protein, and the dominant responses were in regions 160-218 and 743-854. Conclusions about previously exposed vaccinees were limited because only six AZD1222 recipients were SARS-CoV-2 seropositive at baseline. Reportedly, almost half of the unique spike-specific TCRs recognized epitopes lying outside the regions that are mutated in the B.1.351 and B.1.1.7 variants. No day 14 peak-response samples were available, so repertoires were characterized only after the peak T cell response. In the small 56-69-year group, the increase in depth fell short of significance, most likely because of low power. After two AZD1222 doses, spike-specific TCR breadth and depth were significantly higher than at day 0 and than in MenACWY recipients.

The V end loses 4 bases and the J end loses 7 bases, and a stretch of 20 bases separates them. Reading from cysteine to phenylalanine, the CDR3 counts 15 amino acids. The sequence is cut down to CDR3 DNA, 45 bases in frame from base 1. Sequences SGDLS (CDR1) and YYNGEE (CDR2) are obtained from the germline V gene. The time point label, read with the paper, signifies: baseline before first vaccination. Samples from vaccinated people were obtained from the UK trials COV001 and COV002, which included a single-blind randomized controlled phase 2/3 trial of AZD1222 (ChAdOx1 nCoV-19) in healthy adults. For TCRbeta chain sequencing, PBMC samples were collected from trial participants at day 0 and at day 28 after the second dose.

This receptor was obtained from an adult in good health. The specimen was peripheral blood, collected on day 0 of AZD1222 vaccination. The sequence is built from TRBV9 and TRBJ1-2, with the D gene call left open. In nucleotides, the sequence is TGTGCCAGCAGCCTTCTGCCGGGAGGGCATGTTGGCTACACCTTC. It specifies CASSLLPGGHVGYTF.